This record looks at one T cell receptor (beta chain) sequence and its context. The antigen remains undetermined. It is likely a read error, because the conserved phenylalanine at the end of the CDR3 is missing. Study-wide findings and caveats: The larger cohort examined one V-J beta rearrangement, not whole repertoires.

The CDR3 is 12 amino acids. Germline V lookup: CDR1 LNHDA, CDR2 SQIVND (reference sequence). The ends were cut back, 3 bases at V and 5 bases at J, with 7 bases in the middle. After constant-region reverse-primer amplification, full-length variable regions underwent semi-nested PCR with Nested Universal Primer A. TCRdb recomputed calls from the 5' RACE reads with MiXCR, one row per CDR3 protein. The table records 52,000 or so distinct CDR3 sequences, 20% of them present only once. The sorted Tregs were CD4+CD25+CD127-/low cells. J is TRBJ1-2 and V is TRBV19, with unresolved D. This clonotype was sampled from a female donor with breast cancer. The material sequenced was tumor-infiltrating Tregs sorted from the breast tumor. CDR3 sequence reads: CASSIGRYGYTL. The CDR3 coding sequence is TGTGCCAGTAGTATCGGGAGATATGGCTACACCCTC.